This entry describes one T cell receptor beta chain. Antigen unknown. TCRdb's table, derived via immunoSEQ multiplex PCR, lists solely in-frame clones and lacks some. The table lists roughly 3,000 clones, more than 25% of them singletons. This entry is derived from a study of T cells in localized non-small cell lung cancer. Germline CDR1 reads MNHGY; CDR2 reads SAAAGT. After removal of 6 bases from V and 5 bases from J, the junction contained 5 bases not matched to a gene. This CDR3 is 15 amino acids long. Notes on the study in general: Appearance in adjacent lung was seen for a median 57 of the top 100 tumor clones. It was uninvolved adjacent lung that showed the highest T cell clonality, exceeding tumor. One tumor region alone was sequenced, and heterogeneity therefore remains possible. Higher blood T cell density tracked longer overall survival.

The rearrangement joins TRBV6-8 to TRBJ2-2; 11 positions match TRBD2. This sequence originates from a man between 35 and 75 years old with stage I lung adenocarcinoma. The specimen was lung tumor tissue, collected before any cancer treatment. CDR3 amino acids: CASRDLAGGTGELFF. The CDR3 region has the DNA TGTGCCAGCAGAGACCTAGCGGGGGGTACCGGGGAGCTGTTTTTT.